A selection of T cell receptor beta chains follows, all from one sample in a study of cytomegalovirus exposure and HLA in healthy donors. Repertoires were generated with immunoSEQ multiplex PCR, while TCRdb's copy carries only in-frame clones and drops some. Here the sample spans 150,000 or so clones, around 72% being singletons. The sample was PBMCs. The receptors were gathered from a woman between 45 and 65 years old in good health and CMV-seropositive. Each CDR3 is given without its conserved first and last residue. Expanded clones get a size class; other rows say once, few or many, or leave the size out.

- | TRBV7-2 | ASSPGLAGSTDTQY
- | TRBV20-1 | SARGGYEQY
- | TRBV28 | ASTMQTWGLPYEQY
- | TRBV18 | ASSPVPGQGLAAYGYT
- | TRBV7-2 | ASSTPGQEETQY
- | TRBV18 | ASSPSSDTQY
- | TRBV2 | ASSASVTSRYEQY
- | TRBV30 | AWKPNRGANYGYT
- | TRBV4-1 | ASSHASGNANTGELF
- | TRBV4-3 | ASSPGAGGQPQH
few | TRBV19 | APYAGERQETQY
- | TRBV5-5 | ASTLLVPQSEQY
- | TRBV6-6 | ASRSPGGEDQPQH
- | TRBV4-1 | ASSRARSNTGELF
- | TRBV7-2 | ASSPQTGTGYT
- | TRBV2 | ASTKAGGLNQPQH
few | TRBV11-2 | ASGGTVNQPQH
- | TRBV2 | ASSEWQGANSPLH
- | TRBV7-2 | ASSLGTNPYEQY
- | TRBV5-1 | ASSRLGRGVSYEQY
- | TRBV4-1 | ASSQGLAGAYNEQF
- | TRBV28 | ASRGVAGNYEQY
- | TRBV5-1 | ASSVDRGHQETQY
- | TRBV5-1 | ASSLLAASYEQY
- | TRBV6-1 | ASSEGGLRNYGYT
- | TRBV5-8 | ASSLDSRSGTGGETQY
few | TRBV30 | AWSIQGNYGYT
- | TRBV29-1 | TRETQY
- | TRBV27 | ASSWLTGNVYGYT
- | TRBV18 | ASSPRGDRATDTQY
- | TRBV6-6 | ASTYAGGETQY
- | TRBV4-3 | ASSQEGTSGSTDTQY
- | TRBV4-2 | ASSPQPGLAGGSTGELF
- | TRBV7-2 | ASSFSSGNEQF
- | TRBV9 | ASSVERGLIYGYT
- | TRBV15 | ATSNLSGTPSAEAF
- | TRBV7-9 | ASSTGGRNEQF
- | TRBV7-2 | ASSPDAGTSYYEQY
- | TRBV5-4 | ASSLSQSGEKLF
- | TRBV5-1 | ASSFGGDTEAF
- | TRBV6-6 | ASSYAGGDF
- | TRBV9 | ASSVASTGSTDTQY